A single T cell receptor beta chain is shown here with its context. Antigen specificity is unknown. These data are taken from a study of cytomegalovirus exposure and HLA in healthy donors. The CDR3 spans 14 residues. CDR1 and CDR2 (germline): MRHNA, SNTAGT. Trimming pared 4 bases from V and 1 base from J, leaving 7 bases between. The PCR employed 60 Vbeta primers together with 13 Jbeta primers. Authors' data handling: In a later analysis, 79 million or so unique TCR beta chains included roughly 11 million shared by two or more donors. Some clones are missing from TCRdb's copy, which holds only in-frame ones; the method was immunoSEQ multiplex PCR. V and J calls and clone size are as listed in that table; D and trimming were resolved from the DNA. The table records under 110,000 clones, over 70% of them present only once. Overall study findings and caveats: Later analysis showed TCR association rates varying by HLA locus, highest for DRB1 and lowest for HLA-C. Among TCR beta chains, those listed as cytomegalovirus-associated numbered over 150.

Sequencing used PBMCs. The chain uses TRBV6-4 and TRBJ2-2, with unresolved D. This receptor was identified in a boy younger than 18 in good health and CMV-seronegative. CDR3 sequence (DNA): TGTGCCAGCAGTGGAGCAGGGAACACCGGGGAGCTGTTTTTT. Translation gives CASSGAGNTGELFF.